This T cell receptor beta chain is drawn from a study of blood T cell repertoires in COVID-19. Study information: The study drew acute and convalescent COVID-19 samples from the United States, Italy and Spain. Nucleic acid was either cDNA or gDNA, and it came from T cells, B-cell-depleted T cells, or PBMCs.

The CDR3 runs 16 residues. Deletions cut 5 bases from V and 1 base from J, with 18 bases between. The germline CDR1 and CDR2 sequences are SNHLY and FYNNEI. Profiling relied on immunoSEQ multiplex PCR, and the TCRdb table lists in-frame clones only, not all of them. The table records over 100,000 clones, around 86% of them present only once. This TCR derives from a man aged 50 to 59 with active COVID-19. The sequenced sample was peripheral blood. This chain connects TRBV2 to TRBJ2-7, with TRBD1 as a possible D gene (6 bases). CDR3 protein: CASSPPLRGQSYEQYF. In nucleotides, the CDR3 is TGTGCCAGCAGTCCCCCGTTGAGGGGACAATCCTACGAGCAGTACTTC.